Listed below are T cell receptor beta chains from one sample, sequenced in a study of T cell responses to AZD1222 COVID-19 vaccine. Sequenced by immunoSEQ multiplex PCR; TCRdb stores in-frame clones only, minus some. The table has some 200,000 clones, 93% seen once. The sample consisted of peripheral blood, taken 28 days after the second AZD1222 dose. These receptors were collected from an adult who received the AZD1222 COVID-19 vaccine. CDR3s include the opening cysteine and the closing phenylalanine or tryptophan. D genes are given only for firm matches. A row's size may be missing; if present it is once, few, many or a size class.

d_gene: -; v_gene: TRBV5-1; abundance: -; j_gene: TRBJ1-1; CDR3nt: TGCGCCAGCAGCCTGGGTGATACCTTGAACACTGAAGCTTTCTTT; CDR3aa: CASSLGDTLNTEAFF
d_gene: -; v_gene: TRBV30; abundance: -; j_gene: TRBJ2-7; CDR3nt: TGTGCCTGGAGTGTTCAGGGTAGCGTGGGCGAGCAGTACTTC; CDR3aa: CAWSVQGSVGEQYF
d_gene: -; v_gene: TRBV5-1; abundance: few; j_gene: TRBJ2-2; CDR3nt: TGCGCCAGCAGCCCGCCCCCTGGTAGGCCCTCCACCGGGGAGCTGTTTTTT; CDR3aa: CASSPPPGRPSTGELFF
d_gene: TRBD2; v_gene: TRBV27; abundance: -; j_gene: TRBJ2-7; CDR3nt: TGTGCCAGCAGCCGTCAAGGACTAGCGAGTTACGAGCAGTACTTC; CDR3aa: CASSRQGLASYEQYF
d_gene: TRBD1; v_gene: TRBV7-6; abundance: once; j_gene: TRBJ1-4; CDR3nt: TGTGCCAGCAGCTTAGTAGCTCAGGGGGTGACTAATGAAAAACTGTTTTTT; CDR3aa: CASSLVAQGVTNEKLFF
d_gene: -; v_gene: TRBV10-3; abundance: -; j_gene: TRBJ1-3; CDR3nt: TGTGCCATCACTCAAGGAGGGTTCTCTGGAAACACCATATATTTT; CDR3aa: CAITQGGFSGNTIYF
d_gene: -; v_gene: TRBV5-5; abundance: once; j_gene: TRBJ1-3; CDR3nt: TGTGCCAGCAGCATCCGCGGGGGGTATGGAAACACCATATATTTT; CDR3aa: CASSIRGGYGNTIYF
d_gene: TRBD1; v_gene: TRBV6-5; abundance: -; j_gene: TRBJ1-2; CDR3nt: TGTGCCAGCAGTTACCGGGACAGGGGCTATGGCTACACCTTC; CDR3aa: CASSYRDRGYGYTF
d_gene: TRBD1; v_gene: TRBV23-1; abundance: -; j_gene: TRBJ1-5; CDR3nt: TGCGCCAGCAGTCGTCCGGGACAGGGGTTATCGGGGTCGGGCAATCAGCCCCAGCATTTT; CDR3aa: CASSRPGQGLSGSGNQPQHF
d_gene: TRBD2; v_gene: TRBV5-1; abundance: -; j_gene: TRBJ2-5; CDR3nt: TGCGCCAGCAGCACAGCTACCGGGACTAAAGAAGAGACCCAGTACTTC; CDR3aa: CASSTATGTKEETQYF
d_gene: -; v_gene: TRBV9; abundance: -; j_gene: TRBJ1-2; CDR3nt: TGTGCCAGCAGCTCCCAGGGGCTCTATGGCTACACCTTC; CDR3aa: CASSSQGLYGYTF
d_gene: -; v_gene: TRBV9; abundance: -; j_gene: TRBJ2-1; CDR3nt: TGTGCCAGCACCCCGGAAGGGGGGTACTGGGGTGAGCAGTTCTTC; CDR3aa: CASTPEGGYWGEQFF
d_gene: -; v_gene: TRBV20-1; abundance: -; j_gene: TRBJ1-6; CDR3nt: TGCAGTGCCGGGAGATCACCCCTCCACTTT; CDR3aa: CSAGRSPLHF
d_gene: -; v_gene: TRBV15; abundance: -; j_gene: TRBJ2-1; CDR3nt: TGTGCCACCAGCAGAGATCTGGGGGCGAATCAGAATGAGCAGTTCTTC; CDR3aa: CATSRDLGANQNEQFF
d_gene: TRBD1; v_gene: TRBV18; abundance: -; j_gene: TRBJ2-6; CDR3nt: TGTGCCAGCTCGTCGGGACAGGGGGTTTCTGGGGCCAACGTCCTGACTTTC; CDR3aa: CASSSGQGVSGANVLTF
d_gene: -; v_gene: TRBV28; abundance: few; j_gene: TRBJ1-2; CDR3nt: TGTGCCAGCAGTTCTCCGACAGGTCCTAGCGGCTACACCTTC; CDR3aa: CASSSPTGPSGYTF
d_gene: -; v_gene: TRBV9; abundance: once; j_gene: TRBJ1-2; CDR3nt: TGTGCCAGCAGCGTTGAGGGGAGCTATGGCTACACCTTC; CDR3aa: CASSVEGSYGYTF
d_gene: -; v_gene: TRBV7-2; abundance: -; j_gene: TRBJ1-5; CDR3nt: TGTGCCAGCAGCTTATCTGGCTATAGCAATCAGCCCCAGCATTTT; CDR3aa: CASSLSGYSNQPQHF
d_gene: TRBD2; v_gene: TRBV9; abundance: -; j_gene: TRBJ2-5; CDR3nt: TGTGCCAGCAGCCCTCTAGCGGGGACCCAAGAGACCCAGTACTTC; CDR3aa: CASSPLAGTQETQYF
d_gene: -; v_gene: TRBV6-5; abundance: -; j_gene: TRBJ1-5; CDR3nt: TGTGCCAGCAGTTACCGGCAGGGAGGCCAGCCCCAGCATTTT; CDR3aa: CASSYRQGGQPQHF
d_gene: -; v_gene: TRBV18; abundance: -; j_gene: TRBJ1-5; CDR3nt: TGTGCCAGCTCACCAGAACACAGGGCAAGCAATCAGCCCCAGCATTTT; CDR3aa: CASSPEHRASNQPQHF
d_gene: -; v_gene: TRBV6-4; abundance: once; j_gene: TRBJ2-2; CDR3nt: TGTGCCAGCAGTGCCCTCGCGGCCACCGGGGAGCTGTTTTTT; CDR3aa: CASSALAATGELFF
d_gene: -; v_gene: TRBV5-1; abundance: -; j_gene: TRBJ2-1; CDR3nt: TGCGCCAGCAGCTTGGGGACCAGCACCTACAATGAGCAGTTCTTC; CDR3aa: CASSLGTSTYNEQFF
d_gene: TRBD1; v_gene: TRBV6-1; abundance: once; j_gene: TRBJ1-5; CDR3nt: TGTGCCAGCAGTGAAATGGCAGGGGGCGGTCAGCCCCAGCATTTT; CDR3aa: CASSEMAGGGQPQHF
d_gene: TRBD1; v_gene: TRBV5-4; abundance: -; j_gene: TRBJ1-2; CDR3nt: TGTGCCAGCAGCTGGACAGGCAACTATGGCTACACCTTC; CDR3aa: CASSWTGNYGYTF
d_gene: -; v_gene: TRBV4-3; abundance: -; j_gene: TRBJ1-4; CDR3nt: TGCGCCAGCAGCCCCCTAGTGGGACCAAGTACTAATGAAAAACTGTTTTTT; CDR3aa: CASSPLVGPSTNEKLFF
d_gene: -; v_gene: TRBV6-1; abundance: -; j_gene: TRBJ1-5; CDR3nt: TGTGCCAGCAGTGACCCGCGGCCCCAGCATTTT; CDR3aa: CASSDPRPQHF
d_gene: TRBD1; v_gene: TRBV6-5; abundance: -; j_gene: TRBJ1-2; CDR3nt: TGTGCCAGCAGTTACCAGGGGGCCAGAGGCTACACCTTC; CDR3aa: CASSYQGARGYTF
d_gene: -; v_gene: TRBV7-9; abundance: -; j_gene: TRBJ1-6; CDR3nt: TGTGCCAGCAGCGCCGGGACTGCAAATTCACCCCTCCACTTT; CDR3aa: CASSAGTANSPLHF
d_gene: TRBD1; v_gene: TRBV5-1; abundance: -; j_gene: TRBJ1-1; CDR3nt: TGCGCCAGCAGCTTGGAGGGACAGGGGGCGCGATACACTGAAGCTTTCTTT; CDR3aa: CASSLEGQGARYTEAFF
d_gene: -; v_gene: TRBV7-9; abundance: -; j_gene: TRBJ1-1; CDR3nt: TGTGCCAGCAGGCCACCCTCCATCGGCCGGACTGAAGCTTTCTTT; CDR3aa: CASRPPSIGRTEAFF
d_gene: -; v_gene: TRBV3-1/TRBV3-2; abundance: -; j_gene: TRBJ1-5; CDR3nt: TGTGCCAGCAGGGGGGGTGACAATCAGCCCCAGCATTTT; CDR3aa: CASRGGDNQPQHF
d_gene: -; v_gene: TRBV29-1; abundance: -; j_gene: TRBJ2-1; CDR3nt: TGCAGCGTTGAAGATTTGAAACCTCGATGGAATGACAATGAGCAGTTCTTC; CDR3aa: CSVEDLKPRWNDNEQFF
d_gene: -; v_gene: TRBV3-1/TRBV3-2; abundance: -; j_gene: TRBJ1-3; CDR3nt: TGTGCCAGCAGCCAAGATCTAGCAGTTGGAAACACCATATATTTT; CDR3aa: CASSQDLAVGNTIYF
d_gene: TRBD2; v_gene: TRBV19; abundance: -; j_gene: TRBJ2-4; CDR3nt: TGTGCCAGCCAGGGACTAGCGGGGGATAGAAACATTCAGTACTTC; CDR3aa: CASQGLAGDRNIQYF
d_gene: TRBD1; v_gene: TRBV5-1; abundance: -; j_gene: TRBJ1-2; CDR3nt: TGCGCCAGCAGCGCAGGGACAGTGGCCTTGGGCTATGGCTACACCTTC; CDR3aa: CASSAGTVALGYGYTF
d_gene: -; v_gene: TRBV5-4; abundance: -; j_gene: TRBJ1-1; CDR3nt: TGTGCCAGCAGCTTGGTTATGAACACTGAAGCTTTCTTT; CDR3aa: CASSLVMNTEAFF
d_gene: -; v_gene: TRBV15; abundance: -; j_gene: TRBJ2-7; CDR3nt: TGTGCCACCAGCAGAGATTTGGAGGGAACCGAGCAGTACTTC; CDR3aa: CATSRDLEGTEQYF
d_gene: -; v_gene: TRBV27; abundance: -; j_gene: TRBJ1-6; CDR3nt: TGTGCCAGCAGTTTATCTGGGGGCGCGTATAATTCACCCCTCCACTTT; CDR3aa: CASSLSGGAYNSPLHF
d_gene: TRBD1; v_gene: TRBV9; abundance: -; j_gene: TRBJ2-1; CDR3nt: TGTGCCAGCAGCGGCCGACCCCGGGACAGGGCTCCTAGCGAGCAGTTCTTC; CDR3aa: CASSGRPRDRAPSEQFF
d_gene: -; v_gene: TRBV28; abundance: -; j_gene: TRBJ1-5; CDR3nt: TGTGCCAGCAGTTTTGGACCAGGGCGAAGTCAGCCCCAGCATTTT; CDR3aa: CASSFGPGRSQPQHF
d_gene: -; v_gene: TRBV7-9; abundance: -; j_gene: TRBJ2-1; CDR3nt: TGTGCCAGCAGCTTAGCCGGATCCGATGAGCAGTTCTTC; CDR3aa: CASSLAGSDEQFF
d_gene: TRBD1; v_gene: TRBV3-1/TRBV3-2; abundance: -; j_gene: TRBJ1-2; CDR3nt: TGTGCCATAGGACAGGGAGGTGGAGGCTACACCTTC; CDR3aa: CAIGQGGGGYTF
d_gene: -; v_gene: TRBV5-4; abundance: -; j_gene: TRBJ1-1; CDR3nt: TGTGCCAGCAGCTCACAGAGCATGGGGAGCACTGAAGCTTTCTTT; CDR3aa: CASSSQSMGSTEAFF
d_gene: -; v_gene: TRBV7-2; abundance: -; j_gene: TRBJ2-2; CDR3nt: TGTGCCAGCAGCTTAGCTGCCGGCTACACCGGGGAGCTGTTTTTT; CDR3aa: CASSLAAGYTGELFF
d_gene: -; v_gene: TRBV18; abundance: -; j_gene: TRBJ1-5; CDR3nt: TGTGCCAGCTCACCGTCACCCCCGGGATCCAATCAGCCCCAGCATTTT; CDR3aa: CASSPSPPGSNQPQHF
d_gene: -; v_gene: TRBV3-1/TRBV3-2; abundance: -; j_gene: TRBJ1-2; CDR3nt: TGTGCCAGCAGCCAAGATCAAGTCCAGTCAACCTATGGCTACACCTTC; CDR3aa: CASSQDQVQSTYGYTF
d_gene: TRBD1; v_gene: TRBV30; abundance: -; j_gene: TRBJ1-1; CDR3nt: TGTGCCTGGAGTTTAGGACAGGGTAAAAGAGGCACTGAAGCTTTCTTT; CDR3aa: CAWSLGQGKRGTEAFF
d_gene: TRBD1; v_gene: TRBV5-6; abundance: -; j_gene: TRBJ1-2; CDR3nt: TGTGCCAGCAGCCAGACAGGGGCGCCTAACTATGGCTACACCTTC; CDR3aa: CASSQTGAPNYGYTF
d_gene: -; v_gene: TRBV6-5; abundance: -; j_gene: TRBJ2-7; CDR3nt: TGTGCCAGCAGCCTGAGGGGGGCAAGCTACGAGCAGTACTTC; CDR3aa: CASSLRGASYEQYF
d_gene: -; v_gene: TRBV5-6; abundance: -; j_gene: TRBJ1-2; CDR3nt: TGTGCCAGCTCCTGGATGGCGGCTTCTAACTATGGCTACACCTTC; CDR3aa: CASSWMAASNYGYTF
d_gene: -; v_gene: TRBV15; abundance: -; j_gene: TRBJ1-4; CDR3nt: TGTGCCACCAGCCGCCGGGGAGGGGCAACTAATGAAAAACTGTTTTTT; CDR3aa: CATSRRGGATNEKLFF
d_gene: -; v_gene: TRBV6-6; abundance: -; j_gene: TRBJ2-2; CDR3nt: TGTGCCAGCAGTTACTCCGGTAGCGGGAACACCGGGGAGCTGTTTTTT; CDR3aa: CASSYSGSGNTGELFF
d_gene: -; v_gene: TRBV10-3; abundance: -; j_gene: TRBJ1-6; CDR3nt: TGTGCCATCAGTGAGTCGACGGGGGGCTCCTATAATTCACCCCTCCACTTT; CDR3aa: CAISESTGGSYNSPLHF